The following is a TCR beta chain sequence with its context. Antigen unknown. Between the trimmed V and J ends, which lost 6 bases and 1 base, there was a span of 15 bases. The CDR3 covers 15 residues. Germline assignment: CDR1 SNHLY and CDR2 FYNNEI. The record originates from a study of shared clonotypes between healthy human individuals. Study-level results: Only blood underwent sampling, and tissue repertoires likely differ.

Assay: immunoSEQ multiplex PCR; the TCRdb copy retains only in-frame clones and omits some. The sample consists of hundreds of thousands of clones, about 74% of them appearing once. The sequence was collected from a woman aged 40-49 years in good health. Some clones in this sample may be carry-over from other donors' samples. The rearrangement links TRBV2 to TRBJ2-5; tentative D call: TRBD1 (5 bases). The sequenced sample consisted of PBMCs. CDR3 sequence: CASRGLGLPQETQYF. The DNA for the CDR3 is TGTGCCAGCAGGGGCCTGGGGCTTCCCCAAGAGACCCAGTACTTC.